Following are 21 T cell receptor beta chains from one sample sequenced in a study of long-term antiretroviral therapy in people with HIV. The assay, immunoSEQ v3.0, was run at survey level. Repertoires were generated with immunoSEQ multiplex PCR, while TCRdb's copy carries only in-frame clones and drops some. The repertoire has tens of thousands of clones, roughly 80% of them found once; the top ten carry roughly 13%. Here the sequenced sample was unsorted PBMCs, taken 0.3 years after starting antiretroviral therapy. The receptors were sampled from a man aged 18 to 35 with HIV.

V usage is TRBV6-1 and J usage is TRBJ2-5; 10 positions agree with TRBD1. The CDR3 is 15 residues long. Looked up from germline, CDR1 is MNHNS and CDR2 is SASEGT. Trimming removed 2 bases from V and 5 bases from J; junction bases left unmatched: 5. This chain's CDR3 is CASSEQTGGFETQYF. In DNA form, the CDR3 reads TGTGCCAGCAGTGAACAGACAGGGGGCTTCGAGACCCAGTACTTC.

This chain uses TRBV2 with TRBJ2-7; TRBD2 aligns across 14 bases. V gave up 8 bases and J gave up 5 bases; unmatched junction bases: 5. CDR1 SNHLY and CDR2 FYNNEI come from the germline V gene. The CDR3 sequence is 14 residues long. The CDR3 coding sequence is TGTGCCAGCCGACTAGCGGGGGGGTTCCACGAGCAGTACTTC. It is translated as CASRLAGGFHEQYF.

The chain has TRBV2 and TRBJ1-2; TRBD1 matches 8 bases. This CDR3 region has 16 residues. The junction had 7 bases not matched to a gene; V was cut back by 1 base and J by 3 bases. Germline loops: CDR1 SNHLY, CDR2 FYNNEI. This chain's CDR3 is CASSEGGGQVHYGYTF. For the CDR3, the DNA is TGTGCCAGCAGTGAAGGAGGGGGACAGGTACACTATGGCTACACCTTC.

This clone occurred once. The chain employs TRBV30 and TRBJ2-7, with 9 bases matching TRBD2. The CDR3 extends over 15 amino acids. CDR1 is GTSNPN and CDR2 is SVGIG in the germline V gene (reference sequence). Trimming took 2 bases from V and 9 from J; bases not matched to a gene: 14. The CDR3 reads CAWSPHRIAGARQYF. The CDR3 DNA reads as TGTGCCTGGAGTCCCCATCGGATAGCGGGGGCGCGGCAGTACTTC.

The chain has TRBV7-8 and TRBJ2-5, with D perhaps matching TRBD2 (6 bases). Trimming removed 5 bases at V and 3 bases at J, with 19 bases between. Germline loops: CDR1 SGHVS, CDR2 FQNEAQ. The CDR3 has 16 residues. This CDR3 reads CASSRDSSYTKETQYF. The CDR3 coding sequence is TGTGCCAGCAGCCGGGACTCCAGCTATACCAAAGAGACCCAGTACTTC.

The chain uses TRBV6-1 and TRBJ2-3, with D hard to call. V lost 4 bases to trimming and J lost 1 base, with 12 bases between them. The CDR3 has 15 residues. CDR1 and CDR2 from the germline V gene are MNHNS and SASEGT. The CDR3 DNA follows: TGTGCCAGCAGTGGGCTCCCGTTTGGCACAGATACGCAGTATTTT. Translation: CASSGLPFGTDTQYF.

The rearrangement joins TRBV2 to TRBJ1-4; TRBD1 matches 7 bases. With V trimmed by 5 bases and J by 5 bases, 11 bases remained unmatched. Germline V CDR1 and CDR2: SNHLY, FYNNEI. This CDR3 is 16 amino acids long. For the CDR3, the DNA is TGTGCCAGCAGTTCTAAGACAGGGACATTCAATGAAAAACTGTTTTTT. It encodes CASSSKTGTFNEKLFF. The variable domain in full, completed from reference TRBV2 and TRBJ1-4, reads EPEVTQTPSHQVTQMGQEVILRCVPISNHLYFYWYRQILGQKVEFLVSFYNNEISEKSEIFDDQFSVERPDGSNFTLKIRSTKLEDSAMYFCASSSKTGTFNEKLFFGSGTQLSVL.

This clone was seen just once. J is TRBJ1-1 and V is TRBV5-6; D call uncertain. Trimming removed 2 bases from V and 1 base from J, with 9 bases in between. Germline CDR1 SGHDT, CDR2 YYEEEE. The CDR3 consists of 14 residues. Here the CDR3 reads CASSLGATNTEAFF. CDR3 nucleotides: TGTGCCAGCAGCTTAGGTGCCACGAACACTGAAGCTTTCTTT.

V gene TRBV4-1 combines with J gene TRBJ1-3, with D uncertain. CDR3 size: 16 residues. The germline V gene has CDR1 MGHRA and CDR2 YSYEKL. Trimming left V 4 bases short and J 0 bases short, with 13 bases between. The DNA of the CDR3 is TGCGCCAGCAGCCCGAGGATTGGGGTCTCTGGAAACACCATATATTTT. Its translation is CASSPRIGVSGNTIYF.

The rearrangement links TRBV6-1 to TRBJ1-2; D not resolved. CDR1 and CDR2 from the germline V gene are MNHNS and SASEGT. V was shortened by 9 bases and J by 7 bases, with 15 bases between the two germline ends. The CDR3 has 12 residues. CDR3 nucleotide sequence: TGTGCCAGTTCGATCCATCCCAGTGGCTACACCTTC. It codes for CASSIHPSGYTF.

The rearrangement uses TRBV29-1 and TRBJ2-5; a possible D gene is TRBD1 (6 bases). This CDR3 spans 12 amino acids. V gave up 6 bases and J gave up 5 bases, with 13 bases separating them. Germline V gene sequence: CDR1 SQVTM, CDR2 ANQGSEA. CDR3 in DNA: TGCAGCGTCCACGGCAGGGGTGAGACCCAGTACTTC. This sequence encodes CSVHGRGETQYF.

The J gene is TRBJ2-7, the V gene TRBV5-6; D is ambiguous. Trimming removed 0 bases at V and 1 base at J, with 5 bases between. Germline CDR1 is SGHDT and CDR2 is YYEEEE. The CDR3 covers 13 residues. The CDR3 protein is CASSLGQSYEQYF. CDR3 DNA sequence: TGTGCCAGCAGCTTGGGGCAGTCCTACGAGCAGTACTTC. Using reference TRBV5-6 and TRBJ2-7 for the parts outside the CDR3, the full variable domain is DAGVTQSPTHLIKTRGQQVTLRCSPKSGHDTVSWYQQALGQGPQFIFQYYEEEERQRGNFPDRFSGHQFPNYSSELNVNALLLGDSALYLCASSLGQSYEQYFGPGTRLTVT.

V gene TRBV5-4 combines with J gene TRBJ2-5; 12 positions agree with TRBD2. The CDR3 has 15 amino acids. Germline V lookup: CDR1 SGHNT, CDR2 YYREEE (reference sequence). The V gene end was trimmed by 4 bases and the J gene end by 0 bases; junction bases not matched to a gene: 1. CDR3 in DNA: TGTGCCAGCAGCCGGACTAGCGGGGACCAAGAGACCCAGTACTTC. Translation: CASSRTSGDQETQYF.

This chain uses TRBV19 with TRBJ1-1; possible D gene TRBD1, 6 bases. This CDR3 has 13 residues. Germline V gene lookup returns CDR1 LNHDA and CDR2 SQIVND (reference sequence). V lost 4 bases and J lost 2, with 8 bases in between. The chain's CDR3 is CASSRGTNTEAFF. The CDR3 coding sequence is TGTGCCAGTAGTAGGGGGACAAACACTGAAGCTTTCTTT.

The J gene is TRBJ2-2, the V gene TRBV6-4, with D perhaps being TRBD1 or TRBD2 (5 bases each). The CDR3 extends over 15 amino acids. V lost 8 bases, J lost 4 bases, and 17 bases lay in between. CDR1 is MRHNA and CDR2 is SNTAGT in the germline V gene. CDR3 nucleotide sequence: TGTGCCAGCTCGGACAAAGGGAGTTCCACCGGGGAGCTGTTTTTT. Its protein product is CASSDKGSSTGELFF.

This clone was seen only once. V and J are TRBV20-1 and TRBJ2-7; D is unresolved. Germline lookup yields CDR1 DFQATT and CDR2 SNEGSKA (reference sequence). The CDR3 covers 11 residues. V lost 4 bases to trimming and J lost 5 bases, with 9 bases between them. CDR3 nucleotide sequence: TGCAGTGCTAACCCGGACCACGAGCAGTACTTC. Amino acid sequence: CSANPDHEQYF.

The chain has TRBV9 and TRBJ2-7; 10 bases map to TRBD2. This CDR3 is built from 14 residues. The germline CDR1 and CDR2 sequences are SGDLS and YYNGEE. J lost 5 bases, V lost 3 bases, and 5 bases had no gene match. The chain's CDR3 is CASSASGGANEQYF. The CDR3 region has the DNA TGTGCCAGCAGCGCAAGCGGGGGGGCGAACGAGCAGTACTTC.

The CDR3 protein is CASSDGRGGRDTQYF. The CDR3, as DNA: TGTGCCAGCAGTGACGGCCGGGGGGGCCGGGATACGCAGTATTTT. The chain is built from TRBV6-4 and TRBJ2-3; 8 bases agree with TRBD2. The germline gives CDR1 MRHNA, CDR2 SNTAGT. The junction had 7 bases not matched to a gene; V was cut back by 2 bases and J by 6 bases. The CDR3 consists of 15 residues.

This chain joins TRBV7-2 and TRBJ2-7, with a possible D match to TRBD1 (5 bases). Trimming pared 3 bases from V and 6 bases from J, leaving 9 bases between. CDR1 is SGHTA, CDR2 FQGNSA, per germline. This CDR3 has 12 amino acids. The CDR3 reads CASSFPGFEQYF. CDR3 nucleotides: TGTGCCAGCAGCTTTCCAGGGTTCGAGCAGTACTTC.

This clone has a single count. The rearrangement joins TRBV11-2 to TRBJ2-5; a weak D match, TRBD2 (5 bases). V was cut by 7 bases and J by 5 bases, with 14 bases left in between. The CDR3 consists of 13 residues. Germline loops: CDR1 SGHAT, CDR2 FQNNGV. The CDR3 DNA reads TGTGCCAGCACCAACATTCGAGGGGAGACCCAGTACTTC. This translates into CASTNIRGETQYF.

The chain employs TRBV27 and TRBJ2-7, with TRBD1 as a possible D gene (6 bases). Germline V gene sequence: CDR1 MNHEY, CDR2 SMNVEV (reference sequence). V was clipped by 3 bases and J by 7 bases, with 16 bases between them. The CDR3 is 14 residues long. This CDR3 is CASSLLQGWGEQYF. The CDR3 coding sequence is TGTGCCAGCAGTTTGTTACAGGGTTGGGGAGAGCAGTACTTC.